The T cell receptor beta chain described here comes from a study of T-cell reconstitution after alpha-beta-depleted transplantation in children (dated by TCRdb to the mid-2010s). For the wider study: The study quantitatively tracked T-cell immune reconstitution after TCRalphabeta/CD19-depleted allogeneic hematopoietic cell transplantation in children using TCR repertoire profiling.

This clonotype is deemed medium-sized (0.01 to 0.1%). It has no known antigen specificity. It has no much larger one-base neighbor in the sample; base qualities were not kept. Library creation used PCR. These reads were obtained on an Illumina HiSeq 2500. Molecular barcoding was employed in the preparation of TCR libraries, with unique molecular identifiers being used to normalize TCRbeta repertoire quantification. The public reads were reprocessed in TCRdb via fastp at Q25 and MiXCR, keeping in-frame beta chains. One record per CDR3 amino acid sequence lists the most common genes and DNA. The sample table holds roughly 15,000 distinct CDR3 sequences, of which around 5.8% were seen once. The top ten clonotypes cover about 7% of the sample. V loses 5 bases of germline sequence and J loses 1 base, and the interval between the two ends is 16 bases. According to the germline V gene (reference sequence), CDR1 reads SEHNR and CDR2 reads FQNEAQ. From the cysteine up to the phenylalanine, the CDR3 has a length of 16 residues. The sequence is cut down to CDR3 DNA, 48 bases in frame from base 1.

Per the publication, the treatment or condition label means: allogeneic hematopoietic cell transplantation with graft depleted of TCRalphabeta T cells and CD19 B cells. TCRalphabeta/CD19-depleted allogeneic hematopoietic cell grafts were given to the transplant recipients, all of whom were children. The full study reports these points: In some patients, the high TCRbeta diversity seen at day 60 was put down to recipient T cells and intrathymic progenitors that had survived conditioning. The frequencies of hyperexpanded clones fell over the following months, and after one year, T-cell counts and TCRbeta diversity were mostly attributed to newly produced T cells. The apparently early alphabetaT-cell count recovery about two months after transplant was reportedly dependent on only several hundred rapidly expanded clones derived from non-depleted graft cells.

The chain is encoded by TRBV7-9 joined to TRBJ2-3; the D gene is tentatively TRBD1 or TRBD2, each matching 5 bases. This receptor was obtained from a boy aged 5-17 years with acute lymphoblastic leukemia, due to receive a stem cell transplant. The material sequenced was PBMCs, taken before TCRalphabeta/CD19-depleted stem cell transplant. The DNA reads as follows: TGTGCCAGCAGCCCAAGGGACCGGCGGGGCACAGATACGCAGTATTTT. Its amino acids are CASSPRDRRGTDTQYF.